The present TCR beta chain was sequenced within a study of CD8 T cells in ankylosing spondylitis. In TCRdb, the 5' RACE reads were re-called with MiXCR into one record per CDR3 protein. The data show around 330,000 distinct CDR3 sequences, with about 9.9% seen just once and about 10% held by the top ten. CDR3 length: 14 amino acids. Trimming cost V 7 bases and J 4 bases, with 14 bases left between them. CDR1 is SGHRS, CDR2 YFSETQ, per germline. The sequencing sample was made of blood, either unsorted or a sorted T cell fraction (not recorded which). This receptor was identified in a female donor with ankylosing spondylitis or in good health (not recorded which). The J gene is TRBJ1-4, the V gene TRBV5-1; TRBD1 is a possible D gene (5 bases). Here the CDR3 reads CASQGPGFNEKLFF. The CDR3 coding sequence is TGCGCCAGCCAGGGTCCTGGATTTAATGAAAAACTGTTTTTT.